This T cell receptor (beta chain) was recorded in a study of beta chain features in type 1 diabetes. The overall study: What patients shared with healthy donors was a similar profile of age, gender and cell yields. Study-level findings and limits: Shortening that was moderate but significant affected the TCRB CDR3s of Type 1 diabetes patients in all four CD4+ subsets.

CDR3 size: 11 residues. Trimming left V 6 bases short and J 3 bases short, with 5 bases between. Germline-derived CDR1 and CDR2 are SNHLY and FYNNEI. This clone was picked up a small number of times. Its specificity is not known. What was sequenced were expressed TCRB transcripts, since all of the isolated RNA had been reverse transcribed. The protocol was immunoSEQ multiplex PCR, while the TCRdb copy is restricted to in-frame clones and leaves out a portion. The repertoire includes roughly 160,000 clones, about 8.3% of them detected once, and more than 0.45% sits in the top ten. The sequencing sample was made of central memory CD4+ T cells from blood. The rearrangement joins TRBV2 to TRBJ1-2; D is uncertain. The sequence derives from a woman aged 18-30 years with type 1 diabetes. CDR3 sequence reads: CASRPDYGYTF. The CDR3 DNA is TGTGCCAGCAGACCGGACTATGGCTACACCTTC. Variable domain in full (rest from reference TRBV2 and TRBJ1-2): EPEVTQTPSHQVTQMGQEVILRCVPISNHLYFYWYRQILGQKVEFLVSFYNNEISEKSEIFDDQFSVERPDGSNFTLKIRSTKLEDSAMYFCASRPDYGYTFGSGTRLTVV.